This T cell receptor beta chain emerged from a study of human thymus T cells. Method: immunoSEQ multiplex PCR; TCRdb's copy keeps in-frame clones and lacks some. The table lists about 78,000 clones, 90% to 98% of them singletons. The sample holds a few counts of this clone. No antigen is known for it. The CDR3 has 15 residues. The germline CDR1 and CDR2 sequences are SGHNT and YYREEE (reference sequence). The V end lost 4 bases, the J end lost 5 bases, and 19 bases lay between the germline ends. In corrective heart surgery, resections were taken, and these provided the thymus tissue. Study-level results: Repertoires from thymus and blood appeared to show biased V and J gene usage.

This TCR was sampled from a boy less than two years old with a congenital heart defect but otherwise immunologically healthy. The genes are TRBV5-4 and TRBJ2-7; weak D call: TRBD1 (6 bases). Material for sequencing was thymus tissue. This CDR3 reads CASSLLRGEGDEQYF. CDR3 nucleotide sequence: TGTGCCAGCAGCCTGCTCAGGGGAGAAGGGGACGAGCAGTACTTC.